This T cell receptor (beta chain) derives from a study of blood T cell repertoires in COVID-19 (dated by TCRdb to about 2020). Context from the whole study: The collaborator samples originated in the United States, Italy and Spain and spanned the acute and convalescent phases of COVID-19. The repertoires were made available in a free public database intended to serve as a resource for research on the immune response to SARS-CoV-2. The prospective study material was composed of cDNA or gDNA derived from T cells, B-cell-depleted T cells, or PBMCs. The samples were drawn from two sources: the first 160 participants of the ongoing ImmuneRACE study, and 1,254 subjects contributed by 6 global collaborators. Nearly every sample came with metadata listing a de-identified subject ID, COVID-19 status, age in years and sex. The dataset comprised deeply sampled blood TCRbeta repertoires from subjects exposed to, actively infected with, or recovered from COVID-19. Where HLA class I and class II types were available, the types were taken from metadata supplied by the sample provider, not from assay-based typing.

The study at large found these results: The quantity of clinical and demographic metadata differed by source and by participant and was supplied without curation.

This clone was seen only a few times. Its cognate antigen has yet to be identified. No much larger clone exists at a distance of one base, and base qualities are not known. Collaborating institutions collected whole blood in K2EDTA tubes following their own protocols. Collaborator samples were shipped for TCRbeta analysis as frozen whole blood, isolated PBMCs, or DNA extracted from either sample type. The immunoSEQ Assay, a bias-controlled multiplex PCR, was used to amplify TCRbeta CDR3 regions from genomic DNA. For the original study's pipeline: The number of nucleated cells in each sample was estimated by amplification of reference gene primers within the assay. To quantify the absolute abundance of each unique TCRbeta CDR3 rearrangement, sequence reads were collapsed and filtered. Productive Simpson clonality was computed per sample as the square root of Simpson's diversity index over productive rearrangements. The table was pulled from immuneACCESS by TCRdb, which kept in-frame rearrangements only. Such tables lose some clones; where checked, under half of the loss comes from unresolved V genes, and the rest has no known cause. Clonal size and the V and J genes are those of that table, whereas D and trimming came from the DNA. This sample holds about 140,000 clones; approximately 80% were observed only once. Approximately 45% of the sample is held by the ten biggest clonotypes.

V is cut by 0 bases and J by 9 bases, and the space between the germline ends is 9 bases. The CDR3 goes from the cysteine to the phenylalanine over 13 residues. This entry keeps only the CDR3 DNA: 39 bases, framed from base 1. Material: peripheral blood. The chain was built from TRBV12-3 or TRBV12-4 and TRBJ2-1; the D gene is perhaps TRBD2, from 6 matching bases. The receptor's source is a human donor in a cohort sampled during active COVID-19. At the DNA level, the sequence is TGTGCCAGCAGTTTAGCGCGGGGACTTGAGCAGTTCTTC. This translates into CASSLARGLEQFF.